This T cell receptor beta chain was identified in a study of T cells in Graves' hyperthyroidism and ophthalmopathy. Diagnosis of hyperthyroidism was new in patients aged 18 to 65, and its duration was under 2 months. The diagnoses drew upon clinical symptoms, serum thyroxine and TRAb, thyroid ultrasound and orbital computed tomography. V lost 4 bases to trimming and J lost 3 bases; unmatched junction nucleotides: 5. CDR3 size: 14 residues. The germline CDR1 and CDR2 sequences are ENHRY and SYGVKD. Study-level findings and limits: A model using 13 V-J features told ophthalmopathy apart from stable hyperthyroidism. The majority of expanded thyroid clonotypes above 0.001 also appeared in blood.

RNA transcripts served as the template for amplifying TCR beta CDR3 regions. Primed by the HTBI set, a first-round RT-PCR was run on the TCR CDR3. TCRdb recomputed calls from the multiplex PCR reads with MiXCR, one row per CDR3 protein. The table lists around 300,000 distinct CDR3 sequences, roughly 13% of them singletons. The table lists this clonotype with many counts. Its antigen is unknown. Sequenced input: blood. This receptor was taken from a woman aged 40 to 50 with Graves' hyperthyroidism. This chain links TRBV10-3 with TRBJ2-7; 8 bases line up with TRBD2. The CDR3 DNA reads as TGTGCCATCAGTGTAGGGACTAGAGACTACGAGCAGTACTTC. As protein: CAISVGTRDYEQYF.